Below, 17 T cell receptor beta chains from the same sample are listed, as sequenced in a study of tissue T cells after allogeneic stem cell transplantation. Sequenced by immunoSEQ multiplex PCR; TCRdb stores in-frame clones only, minus some. This repertoire shows 20,000 to 25,000 clones, approximately 72% found once; its top ten account for about 0.71%. The sequencing sample was made of spleen. The origin of the receptors is a female BALB/c mouse in good health. The strain bears MHC haplotype H2-d.

About this clone itself: These gene names are mouse names. The read terminates 1 residue before the CDR3 end, so the remaining end is supplied by the germline J gene. The rearrangement links TRBV20 to TRBJ2-4; a weak D match, TRBD1 (6 bases). Germline V gene sequence: CDR1 GFQATS, CDR2 STVNSAI. V lost 5 bases to trimming and J lost 0 bases, with 9 bases between them. The CDR3 has 13 residues. The CDR3: CGAGTPSQNTLYF. The DNA read from the CDR3 is TGTGGTGCTGGGACACCTAGTCAAAACACCTTGTAC. Variable domain in full (rest from reference TRBV20 and TRBJ2-4): GALVYQYPRRTICKSGTSMRMECQAVGFQATSVAWYRQSPQKTFELIALSTVNSAIKYEQNFTQEKFPISHPNLSFSSMTVLNAYLEDRGLYLCGAGTPSQNTLYFGAGTRLSVL.

Concerning this clone: Germline and genes here are mouse. The read finishes 1 residue shy of the CDR3 end, and the germline J gene is used to complete it. The chain carries TRBV31 and TRBJ1-2; D is ambiguous. V was clipped by 0 bases and J by 0 bases, with 8 bases between them. Germline CDR1 GKSSPN, CDR2 SITVG. This CDR3 contains 14 residues. CDR3 DNA, as far as it was read: TGTGCCTGGAGTCTAACTCAAGCAAACTCCGACTACACC. Residues: CAWSLTQANSDYT. The entire CDR3 protein reads CAWSLTQANSDYTF. Full variable domain (outside the CDR3, taken from reference TRBV31 and TRBJ1-2): AQTIHQWPVAEIKAVGSPLSLGCTIKGKSSPNLYWYWQATGGTLQQLFYSITVGQVESVVQLNLSASRPKDDQFILSTEKLLLSHSGFYLCAWSLTQANSDYTFGSGTRLLVI.

As for this clone: Gene names and germline refer to mouse. The read ends 1 residue early relative to the CDR3; the germline J gene fills the gap. J is TRBJ1-4 and V is TRBV2, with D possibly being TRBD1 (6 bases). The V end lost 1 base, the J end lost 2 bases, and 8 bases lay between the germline ends. This CDR3 contains 15 residues. CDR1 is LGHNA and CDR2 is YSYQKL in the germline V gene. CDR3 sequence reads: CASSQGGQSNERLFF. The CDR3 bases that were read are TGTGCCAGCAGCCAAGGAGGACAGTCCAACGAAAGATTATTT.

In the case of this clone: All gene names here are mouse names. The read stops 1 residue short of the end of the CDR3; the missing end is completed from the germline J gene. Distinct nucleotide sequences in the sample also encode this CDR3. This chain joins TRBV3 and TRBJ2-7, with TRBD2 matching 12 bases. Germline CDR1 and CDR2: SNHLY and FYNGKV (reference sequence). V shed 6 bases and J 0 bases; nucleotides not matched to a gene: 12. The CDR3 runs to 18 residues. CDR3 bases read: TGTGCCAGCAGTCCACTTGACTGGGGGGGCGATGGCTCCTATGAACAGTAC. The encoded protein is CASSPLDWGGDGSYEQY. The full CDR3 reads CASSPLDWGGDGSYEQYF. The whole variable domain, filled in from reference TRBV3 and TRBJ2-7, reads GPKVLQIPSHQIIDMGQMVTLNCDPVSNHLYFYWYKQILGQQMEFLVNFYNGKVMEKSKLFKDQFSVERPDGSYFTLKIQPTALEDSAVYFCASSPLDWGGDGSYEQYFGPGTRLTVL.

Remarks on this clone: Gene names and germline match the mouse. The read ends 1 residue before the CDR3 terminus; that terminus is restored from the germline J gene. The chain couples TRBV5 to TRBJ2-4; 9 nucleotides match TRBD2. Germline CDR1 reads LGHNA; CDR2 reads YNLKQL (reference sequence). CDR3 length equals 14 residues. V lost 3 bases to trimming and J lost 4 bases; unmatched junction nucleotides: 2. The sequenced CDR3 bases are TGTGCCAGCAGCCATCTGGGGGGGGAAAACACCTTGTAC. Its protein product is CASSHLGGENTLY. The whole CDR3 sequence reads CASSHLGGENTLYF.

To note about this clone: Mouse names are used for the genes. Sequencing ends 1 residue short of the CDR3 end; the germline J gene provides the rest. The rearrangement uses TRBV2 and TRBJ2-5; 11 bases map to TRBD2. This CDR3 region has 16 residues. CDR1 is LGHNA and CDR2 is YSYQKL in the germline V gene. The J segment lost 4 bases and the V segment lost 0 bases, leaving 3 bases of the junction unmatched. The CDR3 sequence: CASSQDRTGGKDTQYF. Partial CDR3 DNA: TGTGCCAGCAGCCAAGATCGGACTGGGGGGAAAGACACCCAGTAC.

Notes on this clone: Gene labels here are mouse ones. The read terminates 1 residue before the CDR3 end, so the remaining end is supplied by the germline J gene. The chain has TRBV13-2 and TRBJ2-7; 7 nucleotides agree with TRBD2. V lost 1 base to trimming and J lost 2 bases; unmatched junction nucleotides: 3. Germline V gene sequence: CDR1 NNHNN, CDR2 SYGAGS (reference sequence). The CDR3 has 14 amino acids. The chain's CDR3 is CASGDTGGTYEQYF. CDR3 DNA, as far as it was read: TGTGCCAGCGGTGATACGGGGGGGACCTATGAACAGTAC.

Comments on this clone: Gene names and germline match the mouse. The read ends 1 residue before the CDR3 terminus; that terminus is restored from the germline J gene. J is TRBJ1-6 and V is TRBV13-3; D unclear. TRBJ1-6 is an open reading frame, and its role is uncertain. The V end was cut by 4 bases, the J end by 3 bases, with 8 bases between. Per the germline V gene, CDR1 is NNHDY and CDR2 is SYVADS. CDR3 length: 14 amino acids. The CDR3 here is CASSRNNYNSPLYF. CDR3 bases read: TGTGCCAGCAGTCGGAACAACTATAATTCGCCCCTCTAC.

A note on this clone: All gene names here are mouse names. CDR3 amino acids: CGALTGGNTEVFF. CDR3 DNA (partial): TGTGGTGCCTTGACAGGGGGGAACACAGAAGTCTTC. J is TRBJ1-1 and V is TRBV20; TRBD1 matches 9 bases. The observed sequence ends 1 residue before the CDR3 terminus, with the missing tail filled in from the germline J gene. V was clipped by 6 bases and J by 1 base; unmatched bases: 3. The germline V gene has CDR1 GFQATS and CDR2 STVNSAI. This CDR3 contains 13 residues.

This clone has only one observation. One junction end disagrees with the germline gene, perhaps due to a read error. Genes and germline come from the mouse. The sequence runs out 1 residue before the end of the CDR3; the remainder is reconstructed from the germline J gene. Other DNA sequences in this specimen translate into the identical CDR3. The chain links TRBV14 to TRBJ2-5, with TRBD1 matching over 7 bases. This CDR3 has 13 amino acids. Germline assignment: CDR1 SGHDT and CDR2 FRDEAV. CDR3: CASSQGTEDTQYF. The DNA read from the CDR3 is TGCGCCAGCAGTCAAGGGACAGAAGACACCCAGTAC.

This clone was recorded once. Each gene name is a mouse one. Read coverage stops 1 residue before the CDR3 terminus; the germline J gene supplies the remainder. The chain employs TRBV5 and TRBJ1-4, with a tentative D call TRBD1 (6 bases). V dropped 3 bases and J dropped 0 bases, with 8 bases sitting between them. Germline V gene data show CDR1 as LGHNA and CDR2 as YNLKQL (reference sequence). The length of the CDR3 is 15 residues. CDR3 amino acids: CASSQGHLSNERLFF. CDR3 DNA, as far as it was read: TGTGCCAGCAGCCAGGGACACCTTTCCAACGAAAGATTATTT.

Note on this clone: The genes and germline here are from mouse. The read stops 1 residue short of the end of the CDR3; the missing end is completed from the germline J gene. The rearrangement uses TRBV3 and TRBJ2-1; 12 bases fit TRBD2. CDR3 length equals 16 residues. J gave up 4 bases and V 3 bases, and 4 bases lay outside the gene matches. Germline values: CDR1 SNHLY, CDR2 FYNGKV (reference sequence). The CDR3 DNA, read in part, is TGTGCCAGCAGCTTGGGACTGGGGGGCGATTATGCTGAGCAGTTC. Residues: CASSLGLGGDYAEQF. The entire CDR3 is CASSLGLGGDYAEQFF.

This clone was recorded once. Gene names and germline match the mouse. The missing CDR3 end, 1 residue past where the read stops, is filled in from the germline J gene. This chain links TRBV13-2 with TRBJ2-1; 12 bases agree with TRBD1. The CDR3 loop spans 14 amino acids. The junction had 5 bases not matched to a gene; V was cut back by 9 bases and J by 4 bases. Looked up from germline, CDR1 is NNHNN and CDR2 is SYGAGS (reference sequence). CDR3 amino acids: CATGTGGAYAEQFF. The sequenced CDR3 bases are TGTGCCACCGGGACAGGGGGCGCTTATGCTGAGCAGTTC.

Note on this clone: The gene symbols are mouse symbols. Sequencing ends 1 residue short of the CDR3 end; the germline J gene provides the rest. The J gene is TRBJ2-7, the V gene TRBV1; D is ambiguous. V was cut by 0 bases and J by 1 base, with 4 bases left in between. Germline V CDR1 and CDR2: NSQYPW, LRSPGD (reference sequence). The CDR3 totals 13 residues. The CDR3 DNA, read in part, is TGCACCTGCAGTGCAGATCTGTCCTATGAACAGTAC. This translates into CTCSADLSYEQY. The whole CDR3 sequence is CTCSADLSYEQYF.

On this clone: Gene names and germline match the mouse. The CDR3 end falls 1 residue outside the read, so it is completed with the germline J gene. Additional DNA sequences in this sample encode the identical CDR3. The chain combines TRBV5 with TRBJ2-4; unclear D gene. This CDR3 is built from 15 residues. Germline CDR1 reads LGHNA; CDR2 reads YNLKQL (reference sequence). Between the trimmed V and J ends, which lost 0 bases and 0 bases, there was a span of 7 bases. Partial CDR3 DNA: TGTGCCAGCAGCCAAGATTCTGGTAGTCAAAACACCTTGTAC. This encodes CASSQDSGSQNTLY. The whole CDR3 protein reads CASSQDSGSQNTLYF.

Note on this clone: Gene names denote mouse genes. The read comes to an end 1 residue before the CDR3 does, leaving the germline J gene to fill in the end. The rearrangement uses TRBV19 and TRBJ2-5, with TRBD2 matching 12 bases. The CDR3 extends over 13 amino acids. V was pared by 5 bases and J by 7 bases, with 2 bases of the junction left unmatched. Looked up from germline, CDR1 is FNHDT and CDR2 is SITEND (reference sequence). The CDR3 region is CASSGLGGNTQYF. The sequenced CDR3 bases are TGTGCCAGCAGCGGACTGGGGGGGAACACCCAGTAC.

Concerning this clone itself: Each gene name is a mouse one. Read coverage stops 1 residue before the CDR3 terminus; the germline J gene supplies the remainder. The chain combines TRBV1 with TRBJ2-5; 10 nucleotides line up with TRBD2. Germline values: CDR1 NSQYPW, CDR2 LRSPGD (reference sequence). V was pared by 1 base and J by 3 bases, with 4 bases of the junction left unmatched. The length of the CDR3 is 16 residues. CDR3 DNA (partial): TGCACCTGCAGTGCAGTCCCGGGACTGGGGCAAGACACCCAGTAC. This sequence encodes CTCSAVPGLGQDTQY. The whole CDR3 sequence reads CTCSAVPGLGQDTQYF.